One sample yielded the 5 T cell receptor beta chains listed below, sequenced in a study of shared clonotypes between healthy human individuals. Only in-frame clones appear in the TCRdb table, and some are missing; sequencing was by immunoSEQ multiplex PCR. The sample yields around 2.5 million clones, roughly 93% seen once. The sequencing input was naive CD4+ T cells from PBMCs. The subset denotes: CD45RA+ positively selected. These TCRs come from a man younger than 35 in good health. Some clones in this sample may be carry-over from other donors' samples.

The chain carries TRBV19 and TRBJ1-3; TRBD1 agrees at 7 bases. CDR1 is LNHDA and CDR2 is SQIVND in the germline V gene (reference sequence). V was pared by 3 bases and J by 4 bases, with 15 bases of the junction left unmatched. The CDR3 is 18 residues long. DNA for the CDR3: TGTGCCAGTAGTATCCGACCGGGTACGACAGGGTCCGGAAACACCATATATTTT. Amino acids: CASSIRPGTTGSGNTIYF.

The chain links TRBV19 to TRBJ2-1; D gene unclear. The V and J ends lost 3 bases and 1 base respectively, with 7 bases between them. There are 14 residues in the CDR3. Germline CDR1 reads LNHDA; CDR2 reads SQIVND (reference sequence). CDR3 in amino acids: CASSIQVSYNEQFF. CDR3 coding DNA: TGTGCCAGTAGTATTCAAGTTTCCTACAATGAGCAGTTCTTC.

This clone was counted once. V is TRBV7-3 and J is TRBJ2-1; 7 nucleotides agree with TRBD2. This CDR3 is built from 13 residues. Germline V CDR1 and CDR2: SGHTA, FQGTGA. J gave up 8 bases and V 5 bases, and 6 bases lay outside the gene matches. CDR3 in amino acids: CASSPGLVHEQFF. CDR3 in DNA: TGTGCCAGCAGCCCCGGACTAGTTCATGAGCAGTTCTTC.

The chain carries TRBV10-3 and TRBJ2-2, with TRBD2 identical over 7 bases. CDR1 is ENHRY, CDR2 SYGVKD, per germline. This CDR3 is 15 amino acids long. V lost 5 bases, J lost 4 bases, and 7 bases stayed unmatched. The CDR3 region is CAISLGGGGTGELFF. CDR3 DNA: TGTGCCATCAGTCTCGGAGGCGGGGGCACCGGGGAGCTGTTTTTT.

J is TRBJ2-2 and V is TRBV7-6, with D possibly being TRBD1 (6 bases). The CDR3 is 17 amino acids. Germline V gene data show CDR1 as SGHVS and CDR2 as FNYEAQ. V gave up 4 bases and J gave up 1 base, with 16 bases separating them. The CDR3 loop reads CASSSLTVRGNTGELFF. The CDR3 region has the DNA TGTGCCAGCAGCTCCCTCACGGTCAGGGGGAACACCGGGGAGCTGTTTTTT. The full variable domain, rest sourced from reference TRBV7-6 and TRBJ2-2, is GAGVSQSPRYKVTKRGQDVALRCDPISGHVSLYWYRQALGQGPEFLTYFNYEAQQDKSGLPNDRFSAERPEGSISTLTIQRTEQRDSAMYRCASSSLTVRGNTGELFFGEGSRLTVL.